This T cell receptor beta chain stems from a study of T-cell memory formation after mild COVID-19. CDR1 is DFQATT, CDR2 SNEGSKA, per germline (reference sequence). After removal of 0 bases from V and 7 bases from J, the junction contained 11 bases not matched to a gene. CDR3 size: 16 residues. Using its own MiXCR run on the 5' RACE reads, TCRdb lists one record per CDR3 protein. The table records roughly 500,000 distinct CDR3 sequences, around 20% of them present only once. This clonotype was recorded a few times. The TCR sequence derives from an adult woman who had mild COVID-19 (a few samples of this study predate the infection). Cell type and time point are not known. The sample taken for sequencing was PBMCs or a T cell subset sorted from them (not recorded which). The chain employs TRBV20-1 and TRBJ2-7; 11 bases map to TRBD2. In DNA, the CDR3 is TGCAGTGCTAGAGATCTGGCTAGCGGGGGGATGTGGGAGCAGTACTTC. Translated: CSARDLASGGMWEQYF.